This T cell receptor beta chain was found in a study of shared clonotypes between healthy human individuals. Study overall: Researchers assigned three CD4 naive, three CD4 memory, two CD8 naive and one CD8 memory plate to each donor.

In regard to this clone: Its antigen is undetermined.

Germline CDR1 is MNHEY and CDR2 is SMNVEV (reference sequence). Trimming shortened V by 1 base and J by 0 bases, and 9 bases separated the two germline ends. CDR3 length: 15 amino acids. Sequencing was performed with immunoSEQ multiplex PCR; in TCRdb, only in-frame clones are kept and a portion is missing. Among around 700,000 clones, 72% were seen once, and the ten largest hold about 2%. Whole-study results and caveats: Represented diversity (both genetic and exposure-history) was limited by the small number of donors.

V usage is TRBV27 and J usage is TRBJ1-2; D not resolved. The origin of this receptor is a woman in her twenties or thirties in good health. Input material: memory CD4+ T cells sorted from blood. Subset specified: CD45RA-negative fraction. The CDR3 nucleotides read TGTGCCAGCAGTTTATTAGGAACGGCTAACTATGGCTACACCTTC. Its translation is CASSLLGTANYGYTF.